The present T cell receptor (beta chain) was sequenced within a study of T-cell memory formation after mild COVID-19. The ends were cut back, 7 bases at V and 0 bases at J, with 1 base in the middle. CDR3 length: 11 amino acids. TCRdb passed the 5' RACE reads through MiXCR, listing each CDR3 protein once. The table includes about 470,000 distinct CDR3 sequences, roughly 18% detected once. Sequenced material: PBMCs or a T cell subset sorted from them (not recorded which). The gene calls are TRBV12-3 or TRBV12-4 and TRBJ1-3; D not certain. The TCR originated in an adult woman who had mild COVID-19 (a few samples of this study predate the infection). Cell type and time point are not known. The CDR3: CASNSGNTIYF. CDR3 nucleotide sequence: TGTGCCAGCAACTCTGGAAACACCATATATTTT.